The present T cell receptor (beta chain) was sequenced within a study of naive CD8 T cells in extremely preterm neonates. Measured with immunoSEQ multiplex PCR; TCRdb has only the in-frame clones, and not every one. The data hold more than 5,500 clones, with roughly 96% observed a single time. The CDR3 is made up of 14 amino acids. V was trimmed by 10 bases and J by 2 bases, leaving 16 bases between them. From germline, CDR1 is MDHEN and CDR2 SYDVKM. Healthy nonsmoking adults and healthy children aged about 16-56 months donated peripheral blood. Sorted cells: live naive CD8+ T cells, CD45RA+CCR7+, Annexin V-negative.

The sequence derives from a human donor in good health. J is TRBJ2-3 and V is TRBV28; D remains unclear. The material sequenced was naive CD8+ T cells from blood. For the CDR3, the DNA is TGTGCCACTCGAGTTCAGGTTGCCACAGATACGCAGTATTTT. This encodes CATRVQVATDTQYF.